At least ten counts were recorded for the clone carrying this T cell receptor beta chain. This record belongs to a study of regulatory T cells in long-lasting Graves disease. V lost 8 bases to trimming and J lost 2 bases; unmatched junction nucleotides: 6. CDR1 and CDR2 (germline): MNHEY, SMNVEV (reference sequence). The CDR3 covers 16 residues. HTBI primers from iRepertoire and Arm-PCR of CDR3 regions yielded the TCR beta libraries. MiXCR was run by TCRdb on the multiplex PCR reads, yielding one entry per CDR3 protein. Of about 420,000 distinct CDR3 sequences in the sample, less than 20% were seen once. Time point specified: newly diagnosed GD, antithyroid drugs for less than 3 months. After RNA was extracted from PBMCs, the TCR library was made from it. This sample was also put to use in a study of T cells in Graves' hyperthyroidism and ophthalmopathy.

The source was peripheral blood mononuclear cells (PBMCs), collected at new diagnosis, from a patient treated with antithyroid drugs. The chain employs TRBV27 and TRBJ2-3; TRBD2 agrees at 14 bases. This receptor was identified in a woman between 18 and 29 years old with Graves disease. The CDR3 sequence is CASRTSGRWNTDTQYF. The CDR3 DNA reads TGTGCCAGCCGGACTAGCGGGAGGTGGAACACAGATACGCAGTATTTT.